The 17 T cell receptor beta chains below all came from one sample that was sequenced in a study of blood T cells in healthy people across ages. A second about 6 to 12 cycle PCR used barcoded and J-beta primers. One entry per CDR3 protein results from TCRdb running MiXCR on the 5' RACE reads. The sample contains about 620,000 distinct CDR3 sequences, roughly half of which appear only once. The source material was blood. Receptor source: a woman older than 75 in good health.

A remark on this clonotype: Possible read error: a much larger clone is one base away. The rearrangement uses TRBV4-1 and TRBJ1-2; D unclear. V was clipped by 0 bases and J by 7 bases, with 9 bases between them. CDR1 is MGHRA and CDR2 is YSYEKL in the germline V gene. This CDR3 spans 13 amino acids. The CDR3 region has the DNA TGCGCCAGCAGCCAAGATGGAAGCTGTGGCTACACCTTC. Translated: CASSQDGSCGYTF.

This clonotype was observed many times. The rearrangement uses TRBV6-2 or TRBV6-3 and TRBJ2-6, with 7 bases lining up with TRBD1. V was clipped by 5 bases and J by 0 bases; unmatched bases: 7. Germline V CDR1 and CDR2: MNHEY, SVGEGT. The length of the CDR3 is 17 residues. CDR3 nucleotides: TGTGCCAGCAGTCCCGGGACAGTCGACTCTGGGGCCAACGTCCTGACTTTC. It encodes CASSPGTVDSGANVLTF.

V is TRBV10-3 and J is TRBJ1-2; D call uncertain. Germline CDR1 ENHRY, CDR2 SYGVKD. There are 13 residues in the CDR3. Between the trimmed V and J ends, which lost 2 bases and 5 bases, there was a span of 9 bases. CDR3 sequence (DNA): TGTGCCATCAGTGAGAGAGGCACTTATGGCTACACCTTC. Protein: CAISERGTYGYTF.

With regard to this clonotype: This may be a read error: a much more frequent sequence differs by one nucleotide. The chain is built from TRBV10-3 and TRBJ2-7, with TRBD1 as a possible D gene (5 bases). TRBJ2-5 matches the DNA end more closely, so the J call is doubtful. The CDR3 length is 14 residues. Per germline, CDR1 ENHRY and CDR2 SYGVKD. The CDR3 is CAISDRSGYETQYF. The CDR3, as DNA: TGTGCCATCAGTGATAGGTCAGGGTACGAGACCCAGTACTTC.

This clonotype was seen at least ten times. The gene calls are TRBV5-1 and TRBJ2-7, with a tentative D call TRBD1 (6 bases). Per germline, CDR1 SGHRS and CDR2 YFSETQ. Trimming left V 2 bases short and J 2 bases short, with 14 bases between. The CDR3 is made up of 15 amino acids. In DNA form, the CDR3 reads TGCGCCAGCAGCTTTGCGGCAGGGGAACCCTACGAGCAGTACTTC. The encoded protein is CASSFAAGEPYEQYF.

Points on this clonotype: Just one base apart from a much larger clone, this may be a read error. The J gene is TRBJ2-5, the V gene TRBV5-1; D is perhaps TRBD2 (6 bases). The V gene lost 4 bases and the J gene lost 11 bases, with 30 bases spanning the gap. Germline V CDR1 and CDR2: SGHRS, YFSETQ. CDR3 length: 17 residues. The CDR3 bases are TGCGCCAGCAGCCGGAATGAACCGGGACTGAACTACAATGAGCAGTACTTC. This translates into CASSRNEPGLNYNEQYF.

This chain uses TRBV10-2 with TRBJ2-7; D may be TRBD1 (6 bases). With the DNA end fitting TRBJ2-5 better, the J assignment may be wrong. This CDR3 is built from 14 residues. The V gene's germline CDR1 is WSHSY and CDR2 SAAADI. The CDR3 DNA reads TGCGCCAGCAGTAAGACAGGCTACAGGGAGACCCAGTACTTC. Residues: CASSKTGYRETQYF.

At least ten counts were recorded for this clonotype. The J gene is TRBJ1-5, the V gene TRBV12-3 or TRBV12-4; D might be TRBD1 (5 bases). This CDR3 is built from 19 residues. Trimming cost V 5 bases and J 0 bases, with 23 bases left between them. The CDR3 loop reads CASSRRSSGGVYSNQPQHF. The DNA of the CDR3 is TGTGCCAGCAGTAGGCGATCAAGTGGGGGAGTTTATAGCAATCAGCCCCAGCATTTT.

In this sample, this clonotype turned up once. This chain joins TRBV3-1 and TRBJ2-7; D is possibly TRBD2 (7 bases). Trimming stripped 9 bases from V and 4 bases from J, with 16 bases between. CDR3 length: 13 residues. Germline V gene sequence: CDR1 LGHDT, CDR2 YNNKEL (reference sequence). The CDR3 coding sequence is TGTGCCAGTGGTACGGCGGGGGCGTACGAGCAGTACTTC. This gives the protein CASGTAGAYEQYF.

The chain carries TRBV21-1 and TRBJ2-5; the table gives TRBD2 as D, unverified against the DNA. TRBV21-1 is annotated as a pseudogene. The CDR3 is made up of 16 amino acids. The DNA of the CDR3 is TGTGCCAGCAGTCAAAGACTAGCGGGAGGAAAAGAGACCCAGTACTTC. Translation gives CASSQRLAGGKETQYF.

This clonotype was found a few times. In nucleotides, the CDR3 is TGTGCCAGCAGTTTAATTGGAACAGATACGCAGTATTTT. This sequence encodes CASSLIGTDTQYF. This chain links TRBV12-3 or TRBV12-4 with TRBJ2-3; D remains ambiguous. V lost 2 bases and J lost 3, with 6 bases in between. The CDR3 contains 13 residues.

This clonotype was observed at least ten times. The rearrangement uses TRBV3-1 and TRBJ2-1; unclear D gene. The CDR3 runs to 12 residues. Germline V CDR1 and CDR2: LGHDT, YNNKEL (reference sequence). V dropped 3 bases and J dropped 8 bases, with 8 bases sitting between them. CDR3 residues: CASSQTSYEQFF. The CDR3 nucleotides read TGTGCCAGCAGCCAGACCTCATATGAGCAGTTCTTC.

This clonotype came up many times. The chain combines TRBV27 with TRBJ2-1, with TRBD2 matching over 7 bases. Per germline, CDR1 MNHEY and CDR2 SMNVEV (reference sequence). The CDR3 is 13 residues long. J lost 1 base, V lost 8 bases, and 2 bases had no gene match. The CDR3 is CASAGESYNEQFF. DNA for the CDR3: TGTGCCAGCGCGGGGGAGTCCTACAATGAGCAGTTCTTC.

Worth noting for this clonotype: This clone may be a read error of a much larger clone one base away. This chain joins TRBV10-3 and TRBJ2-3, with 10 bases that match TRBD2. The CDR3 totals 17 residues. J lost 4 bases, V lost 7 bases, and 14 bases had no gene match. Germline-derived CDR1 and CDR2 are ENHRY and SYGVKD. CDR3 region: CAINATQTSGVADTQYF. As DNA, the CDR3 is TGTGCCATCAATGCTACTCAAACTAGCGGGGTTGCAGATACGCAGTATTTT.

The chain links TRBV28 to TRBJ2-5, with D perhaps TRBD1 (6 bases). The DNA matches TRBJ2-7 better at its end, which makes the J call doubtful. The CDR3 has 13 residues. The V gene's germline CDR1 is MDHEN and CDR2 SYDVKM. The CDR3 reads CASESGHSYEQYF. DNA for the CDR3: TGTGCCAGCGAGTCGGGACATAGTTACGAGCAGTACTTC.

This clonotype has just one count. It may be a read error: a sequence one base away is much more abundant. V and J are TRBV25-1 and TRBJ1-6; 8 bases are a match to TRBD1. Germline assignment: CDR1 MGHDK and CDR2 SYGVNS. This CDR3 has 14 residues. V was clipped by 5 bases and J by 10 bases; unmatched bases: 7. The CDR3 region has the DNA TGTGCCAGCAGTCAACGACAGGGGAGGTCACCCCTCCACTTT. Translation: CASSQRQGRSPLHF.

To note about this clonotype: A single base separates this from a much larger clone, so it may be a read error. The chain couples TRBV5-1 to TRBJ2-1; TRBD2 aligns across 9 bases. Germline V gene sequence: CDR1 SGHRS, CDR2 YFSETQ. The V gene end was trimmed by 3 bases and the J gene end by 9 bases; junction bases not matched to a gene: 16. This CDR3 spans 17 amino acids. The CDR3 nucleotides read TGCGCCAGCAGCTCTACCGGGACTCGCGGGGGGGCAACTGAGCAGTTCTTC. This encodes CASSSTGTRGGATEQFF.